This T cell receptor beta chain was sequenced in a study of blood T cell repertoires in COVID-19. Study summary: Acute and convalescent COVID-19 samples came from the United States, Italy and Spain. Sample material is recorded as cDNA or gDNA derived from T cells, B-cell-depleted T cells, or PBMCs.

As handled by the study authors: Nucleated cell number was recorded as an estimate derived from reference gene primer amplification. Only in-frame clones appear in the TCRdb table, and some are missing; sequencing was by immunoSEQ multiplex PCR. Clonal size and the V and J genes are those of that table, whereas D and trimming came from the DNA. The sample comprises over 200,000 clones, roughly nine tenths of which are singletons, and under 2.5% rests with the top ten. The CDR3 spans 15 residues. Germline CDR1 reads MNHEY; CDR2 reads SMNVEV (reference sequence). With 2 bases removed from V and 5 bases from J, the gap between germline ends came to 16 bases.

The chain is built from TRBV27 and TRBJ2-7; possible D gene TRBD2, 5 bases. Sequencing was carried out using peripheral blood. The source is a man aged 35 to 55 with active or convalescent COVID-19. The DNA for the CDR3 is TGTGCCAGCAGTTTACTTGGAGGTTCAGTCCACGAGCAGTACTTC. Translating it yields CASSLLGGSVHEQYF.